Sequencing of this T cell receptor (beta chain) was carried out in a study of OX40 agonist ivuxolimab in advanced cancers. Repertoires were generated with immunoSEQ multiplex PCR, while TCRdb's copy carries only in-frame clones and drops some. The sample lists under 70,000 clones, 85% to 90% occurring once. CDR3 length: 14 amino acids. Trimming took off 6 bases at V and 3 bases at J, with 11 bases between the two ends. From germline, CDR1 is LNHNV and CDR2 YYDKDF (reference sequence). This clone was seen just once. V is TRBV15 and J is TRBJ2-2; possibly TRBD2 for D (6 bases). This sequence originates from an adult with an advanced solid tumor such as melanoma, head and neck, liver or kidney cancer. The source was CD4+ or CD8+ T cells sorted from blood, collected in a trial of the OX40 agonist ivuxolimab. CDR3 loop: CATRRDSYTGELFF. The CDR3 DNA sequence: TGTGCCACCAGGAGGGACTCCTACACCGGGGAGCTGTTTTTT.